The subject of this entry is one TCR beta chain. An end of the junction does not agree with germline; a read error may underlie this. This specimen comes from a study of blood T cell repertoires in COVID-19. Study context: COVID-19 samples, acute and convalescent, were from the United States, Italy and Spain. The cDNA or gDNA used as material had been derived from T cells, B-cell-depleted T cells, or PBMCs.

The CDR3 consists of 13 residues. Looked up from germline, CDR1 is SNHLY and CDR2 is FYNNEI. Seattle researchers signed up patients amid active infection and tracked them longitudinally. TCRdb keeps only in-frame clones here, not all; method: immunoSEQ multiplex PCR. The table lists 400,000 to 450,000 clones, around 90% of them singletons. The chain links TRBV2 to TRBJ2-1; weak D call: TRBD2 (6 bases). Input material: peripheral blood. The TCR originated in a man between 18 and 29 years old with COVID-19, enrolled during active disease. This CDR3 reads CANSGGAVSEQFF. CDR3 sequence (DNA): TGTGCCAACAGTGGCGGGGCAGTTAGTGAGCAGTTCTTC.